The clone carrying this T cell receptor beta chain was seen repeatedly, ten times or more. This record comes from a study of Graves' ophthalmopathy and Graves' hyperthyroidism. Amplification of the TCR beta CDR3 regions used RNA transcripts (as template). HTBI primers primed a first-round RT-PCR, and a second-round multiplex PCR followed. TCRdb called the multiplex PCR reads again in MiXCR, with one record for every CDR3 protein. The table has roughly 300,000 distinct CDR3 sequences, roughly a sixth seen once. Germline lookup yields CDR1 DFQATT and CDR2 SNEGSKA (reference sequence). The ends lost 3 bases at V and 2 bases at J; junction bases unmatched: 6. This CDR3 spans 15 amino acids.

The rearrangement links TRBV20-1 to TRBJ1-2; 10 bases line up with TRBD1. The clonotype comes from an adult man with Graves' ophthalmopathy. The sample taken for sequencing was peripheral blood. CDR3 residues: CSARTPGQGNYGYTF. CDR3 DNA sequence: TGCAGTGCTAGGACGCCGGGACAGGGGAACTATGGCTACACCTTC.